This T cell receptor (beta chain) was sequenced in a study of T-cell memory formation after mild COVID-19. As concerns this clonotype: Its antigen remains unidentified.

TCRdb reanalysed the 5' RACE reads using MiXCR and keeps one entry per CDR3 protein. The sample has approximately 89,000 distinct CDR3 sequences, 10% to 15% seen once. V was shortened by 5 bases and J by 1 base, with 17 bases between the two germline ends. Per the germline V gene, CDR1 is SGHTA and CDR2 is FQGNSA. This CDR3 is 16 amino acids long. Study results and caveats: Clones shrinking from day 15 to 85 showed even CD4/CD8 mixes; later expanders tilted CD4+.

This clonotype was sampled from a man between 18 and 29 years old who had mild COVID-19 (a few samples of this study predate the infection). Cell type and time point are not known. The chain recombines TRBV7-2 with TRBJ1-2; perhaps TRBD1 as D (6 bases). Specimen: PBMCs or a T cell subset sorted from them (not recorded which). The CDR3 spells CASSPSTRGLNYGYTF. Here the CDR3 DNA reads TGTGCCAGCAGCCCGTCAACTCGGGGGCTTAACTATGGCTACACCTTC.